These 26 T cell receptor beta chains were sequenced from one sample in a study of blood T cell repertoires in COVID-19. Using immunoSEQ multiplex PCR, the repertoire was profiled, and TCRdb retains in-frame clones only, with some absent. The sample lists about 42,000 clones; approximately 85% were seen once. The sequenced sample consisted of peripheral blood. The receptors originated from a human donor in a cohort sampled during active COVID-19.

The rearrangement links TRBV10-2 to TRBJ2-7; 9 bases line up with TRBD2. V lost 6 bases and J lost 0; bases outside the gene matches: 6. Germline V CDR1 and CDR2: WSHSY, SAAADI. CDR3 length: 15 residues. CDR3 sequence: CASRWAGGSSYEQYF. CDR3 nucleotide sequence: TGCGCCAGCAGGTGGGCGGGGGGGAGCTCCTACGAGCAGTACTTC.

In this sample, this clone turned up once. The gene calls are TRBV4-3 and TRBJ2-1, with D unclear. Germline CDR1 reads LGHNA; CDR2 reads YSLEER. The V end lost 6 bases, the J end lost 0 bases, and 12 bases lay between the germline ends. CDR3 length: 15 amino acids. The CDR3, as DNA: TGCGCCAGCAGTTCCGACTCGAGCTCCTACAATGAGCAGTTCTTC. As protein: CASSSDSSSYNEQFF.

The rearrangement uses TRBV7-6 and TRBJ2-3, with 11 bases lining up with TRBD2. V lost 4 bases to trimming and J lost 6 bases; unmatched junction nucleotides: 6. The CDR3 loop spans 15 amino acids. CDR1 and CDR2 (germline): SGHVS, FNYEAQ. The CDR3 sequence: CASSSLAGGGDTQYF. As DNA, the CDR3 is TGTGCCAGCAGCTCGCTAGCGGGGGGTGGGGATACGCAGTATTTT.

The chain has TRBV4-3 and TRBJ1-1, with D unresolved. CDR3 length: 16 amino acids. Trimming took off 4 bases at V and 4 bases at J, with 19 bases between the two ends. The V gene's germline CDR1 is LGHNA and CDR2 YSLEER. CDR3 sequence: CASSPQAPPVVTEAFF. The CDR3 region has the DNA TGCGCCAGCAGCCCCCAGGCTCCCCCGGTGGTCACTGAAGCTTTCTTT.

The rearrangement joins TRBV10-3 to TRBJ2-1, with D maybe TRBD2 (5 bases). The CDR3 is 15 amino acids. CDR1 and CDR2 from the germline V gene are ENHRY and SYGVKD. The ends were cut back, 2 bases at V and 10 bases at J, with 18 bases in the middle. The DNA of the CDR3 is TGTGCCATCAGTGAGCCCCGGGCGCCGGGGAAAGAGCAGTTCTTC. This translates into CAISEPRAPGKEQFF.

Note on this clone: The same CDR3 arises from other DNA sequences in this sample as well. The genes are TRBV5-1 and TRBJ2-3; 9 nucleotides line up with TRBD2. V gave up 2 bases and J gave up 6 bases; unmatched junction bases: 7. This CDR3 spans 15 amino acids. CDR1 is SGHRS, CDR2 YFSETQ, per germline. CDR3 protein: CASSFRGGAGDTQYF. CDR3 nucleotides: TGCGCCAGCAGCTTTCGCGGGGGGGCAGGGGATACGCAGTATTTT.

CDR3 in DNA: TGCGCCAGCAGTCAACGACAGGGACCACAAGAGACCCAGTACTTC. Translated: CASSQRQGPQETQYF. The V and J genes are TRBV23-1 and TRBJ2-5; 7 bases fit TRBD1. TRBV23-1 has ORF status, its function being uncertain. Trimming took 2 bases from V and 2 from J; bases not matched to a gene: 5. This CDR3 is built from 15 residues.

The gene calls are TRBV10-3 and TRBJ1-6, with D hard to call. V was pared by 4 bases and J by 5 bases, with 15 bases between. This CDR3 comprises 16 residues. Germline V gives CDR1 ENHRY, CDR2 SYGVKD. CDR3 nucleotides: TGTGCCATCAGTGTAAAGGGAGGCCCTGATAATTCACCCCTCCACTTT. Protein: CAISVKGGPDNSPLHF.

The chain links TRBV21-1 to TRBJ2-7; the table's D gene call, TRBD2, was not cross checked with the DNA. TRBV21-1 is a documented pseudogene. The CDR3 loop spans 16 amino acids. CDR3: CASSKGRAGVSYEQYF. DNA of the CDR3: TGTGCCAGCAGCAAAGGGAGGGCAGGTGTCTCCTACGAGCAGTACTTC.

This chain links TRBV25-1 with TRBJ2-5; 8 bases match TRBD2. This CDR3 is 17 amino acids long. The trim removed 1 base at V and 4 bases at J, leaving 11 bases unmatched. The germline V gene has CDR1 MGHDK and CDR2 SYGVNS. CDR3 protein: CASSELIGGAGRETQYF. CDR3 nucleotide sequence: TGTGCCAGCAGTGAATTGATCGGGGGGGCCGGTAGAGAGACCCAGTACTTC.

J is TRBJ2-3 and V is TRBV19; D is perhaps TRBD1 (5 bases). The CDR3 has 14 residues. The germline V and J ends were trimmed by 7 bases and 4 bases, with 15 bases remaining between them. In germline, CDR1 is LNHDA, CDR2 SQIVND (reference sequence). The CDR3 DNA reads as TGTGCCAGTACCTCAGTCCTAGGGGCAGATACGCAGTATTTT. Protein sequence: CASTSVLGADTQYF.

The chain carries TRBV9 and TRBJ1-4, with 9 bases aligning to TRBD1. After removal of 4 bases from V and 10 bases from J, the junction contained 8 bases not matched to a gene. CDR1 and CDR2 (germline): SGDLS, YYNGEE. The length of the CDR3 is 14 residues. DNA for the CDR3: TGTGCCAGCAGCCCCCGGGACAGGGCAGGAAAACTGTTTTTT. It specifies CASSPRDRAGKLFF.

V is TRBV7-8 and J is TRBJ2-1; 7 positions agree with TRBD1. This CDR3 comprises 16 residues. Germline V gene sequence: CDR1 SGHVS, CDR2 FQNEAQ. V trimming: 5 bases; J trimming: 0 bases; junction bases outside the gene matches: 7. Here the CDR3 DNA reads TGTGCCAGCAGCCCCAGGGGGTTTAGCTCCTACAATGAGCAGTTCTTC. Protein: CASSPRGFSSYNEQFF.

The count of this clone is one. V and J are TRBV30 and TRBJ1-5; a weak D match, TRBD1 (6 bases). The CDR3 totals 13 residues. Germline CDR1 and CDR2: GTSNPN and SVGIG (reference sequence). V was shortened by 0 bases and J by 7 bases, with 10 bases between the two germline ends. CDR3 DNA: TGTGCCTGGAGTGTACAGGGTTACCAGCCCCAGCATTTT. It specifies CAWSVQGYQPQHF.

This chain connects TRBV30 to TRBJ1-2; possibly TRBD1 for D (5 bases). V was cut by 1 base and J by 4 bases, with 10 bases left in between. Per the germline V gene, CDR1 is GTSNPN and CDR2 is SVGIG (reference sequence). The CDR3 extends over 13 amino acids. Written as DNA, the CDR3 is TGTGCCTGGAGTGGGCAGGGCCGCTATGGCTACACCTTC. Its protein is CAWSGQGRYGYTF.

This chain uses TRBV19 with TRBJ1-1; 8 nucleotides align to TRBD1. This CDR3 contains 18 residues. Germline V gives CDR1 LNHDA, CDR2 SQIVND (reference sequence). V lost 1 base, J lost 0 bases, and 10 bases stayed unmatched. CDR3 sequence: CASSIAYTGDRMNTEAFF. As DNA, the CDR3 is TGTGCCAGTAGTATAGCCTACACAGGGGACAGGATGAACACTGAAGCTTTCTTT.

This clone was observed a few times. The chain recombines TRBV2 with TRBJ1-1, with TRBD1 matching over 7 bases. V lost 10 bases and J lost 5; bases outside the gene matches: 19. The CDR3 has 16 amino acids. Germline V gene data show CDR1 as SNHLY and CDR2 as FYNNEI. CDR3 sequence reads: CATVDTMTGSRTEAFF. In DNA, the CDR3 is TGTGCCACCGTAGATACGATGACAGGGTCAAGAACTGAAGCTTTCTTT.

The chain employs TRBV7-9 and TRBJ1-1; TRBD1 is a possible D gene (5 bases). Trimming took off 2 bases at V and 2 bases at J, with 15 bases between the two ends. CDR3 length equals 16 residues. Germline V gene sequence: CDR1 SEHNR, CDR2 FQNEAQ (reference sequence). This CDR3 reads CASSLFWGLLNTEAFF. In DNA form, the CDR3 reads TGTGCCAGCAGCTTATTTTGGGGCCTACTTAACACTGAAGCTTTCTTT.

V usage is TRBV5-1 and J usage is TRBJ2-7; TRBD1 might be the D (6 bases). The V end lost 4 bases, the J end lost 6 bases, and 17 bases lay between the germline ends. The CDR3 is 14 residues long. Germline V gene sequence: CDR1 SGHRS, CDR2 YFSETQ. CDR3 in DNA: TGCGCCAGCAGCCTAGAACAGGGTGTAAGCGAGCAGTACTTC. It specifies CASSLEQGVSEQYF.

The chain joins TRBV9 to TRBJ2-1, with 12 bases fitting TRBD2. This CDR3 contains 14 residues. CDR1 SGDLS and CDR2 YYNGEE come from the germline V gene. Trimming cost V 3 bases and J 12 bases; bases outside gene matches: 7. Here the CDR3 reads CASSGLAGGFPQFF. CDR3 sequence (DNA): TGTGCCAGCAGCGGGCTAGCGGGGGGGTTCCCGCAGTTCTTC.

The genes are TRBV6-2 or TRBV6-3 and TRBJ2-3; weak D call: TRBD2 (6 bases). This CDR3 comprises 15 residues. The germline V gene has CDR1 MNHEY and CDR2 SVGEGT. The V and J ends lost 4 bases and 4 bases respectively, with 15 bases between them. CDR3 loop: CASSSGLNPSDTQYF. Written as DNA, the CDR3 is TGTGCCAGCAGTTCGGGACTTAACCCTTCAGATACGCAGTATTTT.

This clone is a singleton in its sample. The J gene is TRBJ2-1, the V gene TRBV21-1; TRBD1 is the table's D call and was not checked against the DNA. TRBV21-1 corresponds to a pseudogene. The CDR3 covers 17 residues. CDR3 loop: CASSKVAWDSSYNEQFF. CDR3 nucleotide sequence: TGTGCCAGCAGCAAAGTTGCGTGGGACAGCTCCTACAATGAGCAGTTCTTC.

This chain joins TRBV4-2 and TRBJ2-5, with 7 bases identical to TRBD1. The CDR3 totals 13 residues. J was trimmed by 5 bases and V by 6 bases; bases with no gene match: 6. Germline values: CDR1 LGHNA, CDR2 YNFKEQ. Here the CDR3 DNA reads TGTGCCAGCAGACAGGGGTTCCAGGAGACCCAGTACTTC. Translating gives CASRQGFQETQYF.

This sequence joins TRBV18 and TRBJ2-3, with D perhaps TRBD1 (6 bases). The CDR3 has 13 amino acids. The V and J ends lost 1 base and 6 bases respectively, with 8 bases between them. Germline V gives CDR1 KGHSH, CDR2 LQKENI. In DNA form, the CDR3 reads TGTGCCAGCTCACCACAGCAGGGGGATACGCAGTATTTT. As protein: CASSPQQGDTQYF.

This chain joins TRBV28 and TRBJ1-6; tentative D call: TRBD1 (6 bases). CDR3 length: 16 residues. Per germline, CDR1 MDHEN and CDR2 SYDVKM. V lost 6 bases, J lost 6 bases, and 18 bases lay in between. Here the CDR3 DNA reads TGTGCCAGCAGCATCACCGGGACAAATTTTAATTCACCCCTCCACTTT. Translating gives CASSITGTNFNSPLHF. The full variable domain, completed using reference TRBV28 and TRBJ1-6, is DVKVTQSSRYLVKRTGEKVFLECVQDMDHENMFWYRQDPGLGLRLIYFSYDVKMKEKGDIPEGYSVSREKKERFSLILESASTNQTSMYLCASSITGTNFNSPLHFGNGTRLTVT.

This clone was seen only a few times. The chain joins TRBV4-3 to TRBJ2-3; tentatively, D is TRBD1 (6 bases). V lost 1 base to trimming and J lost 2 bases, with 19 bases between them. The CDR3 totals 18 residues. The V gene's germline CDR1 is LGHNA and CDR2 YSLEER. CDR3: CASSQAALGQGYTDTQYF. CDR3 DNA sequence: TGCGCCAGCAGCCAAGCAGCCCTGGGTCAGGGGTACACAGATACGCAGTATTTT.